This T cell receptor beta chain is drawn from a study of T cell therapy after organ transplantation. Whole-study results and caveats: CD8 clonality fold change after therapy inversely tracked pretherapy clonality. In nonresponders, reduced coverage from low CD8+ yield may limit detected expansions.

Produced via immunoSEQ multiplex PCR; TCRdb's table is partial and in-frame only. Of 45,000 to 60,000 clones in the sample, over 90% are singletons; the top ten hold about 3.1%. Looked up from germline, CDR1 is PRHDT and CDR2 is FYEKMQ (reference sequence). Trimming shortened V by 5 bases and J by 5 bases, and 9 bases separated the two germline ends. The CDR3 covers 13 residues. On this clone: The antigen is unknown.

Sequenced here: CD8+ T cells from blood, sampled before autologous CMV-specific T cell therapy. The source of this sequence is a human patient who had received a solid organ transplant and had CMV disease. This chain joins TRBV13 and TRBJ1-4, with no clear D. The CDR3 spells CASSVASNEKLFF. The CDR3 DNA reads as TGTGCCAGCAGCGTGGCCTCGAATGAAAAACTGTTTTTT.